These 25 T cell receptor beta chains share one sample of origin, sequenced in a study of blood T cell repertoires in COVID-19. Repertoires were generated with immunoSEQ multiplex PCR, while TCRdb's copy carries only in-frame clones and drops some. Seen here are fewer than 300,000 clones, approximately 87% observed once, and the top ten hold 2.5% to 3%. The sequencing sample was made of peripheral blood. The origin of the receptors is a woman aged 70-85 years with active or convalescent COVID-19.

This chain connects TRBV11-3 to TRBJ2-3; D is perhaps TRBD1 (5 bases). The CDR3 consists of 14 residues. The germline CDR1 and CDR2 sequences are SGHNT and YENEEA. Trimming stripped 3 bases from V and 5 bases from J, with 12 bases between. CDR3 bases: TGTGCCAGCAGCTTTGGTGGGGCTGGAGATACGCAGTATTTT. It yields the protein CASSFGGAGDTQYF.

V and J are TRBV27 and TRBJ2-3; 8 nucleotides line up with TRBD1. The CDR3 is 16 amino acids. Germline V gives CDR1 MNHEY, CDR2 SMNVEV (reference sequence). V lost 5 bases to trimming and J lost 2 bases; unmatched junction nucleotides: 9. The CDR3 loop reads CASSVGTGYTTDTQYF. The CDR3 region has the DNA TGTGCCAGCAGTGTCGGGACAGGATATACCACAGATACGCAGTATTTT.

V and J are TRBV9 and TRBJ1-5; maybe TRBD1 (5 bases). This CDR3 has 15 residues. CDR1 and CDR2 (germline): SGDLS, YYNGEE. V was pared by 3 bases and J by 6 bases, with 16 bases between. This chain's CDR3 is CASSALAGESQPQHF. The CDR3 DNA sequence: TGTGCCAGCAGCGCTCTAGCGGGGGAAAGTCAGCCCCAGCATTTT. Combining the CDR3 with reference TRBV9 and TRBJ1-5 gives the whole variable domain DSGVTQTPKHLITATGQRVTLRCSPRSGDLSVYWYQQSLDQGLQFLIQYYNGEERAKGNILERFSAQQFPDLHSELNLSSLELGDSALYFCASSALAGESQPQHFGDGTRLSIL.

The chain couples TRBV11-2 to TRBJ1-2; the match to TRBD1 covers 10 bases. V shed 5 bases and J 7 bases; nucleotides not matched to a gene: 10. Germline CDR1 is SGHAT and CDR2 is FQNNGV. The CDR3 is made up of 15 amino acids. The CDR3 loop reads CASSLRTGGERGYTF. CDR3 coding DNA: TGTGCCAGCAGCCTCCGGACAGGGGGAGAGCGTGGCTACACCTTC. Complete variable domain (other parts from reference TRBV11-2 and TRBJ1-2): EAGVAQSPRYKIIEKRQSVAFWCNPISGHATLYWYQQILGQGPKLLIQFQNNGVVDDSQLPKDRFSAERLKGVDSTLKIQPAKLEDSAVYLCASSLRTGGERGYTFGSGTRLTVV.

The V and J genes are TRBV6-5 and TRBJ2-7; D might be TRBD1 (7 bases). The CDR3 covers 12 residues. CDR1 MNHEY and CDR2 SVGAGI come from the germline V gene. V lost 6 bases and J 6 bases, leaving 12 bases between the germline ends. The CDR3, as DNA: TGTGCCAGCAGCCCCAGGGGGGCCGAGCAGTACTTC. It yields the protein CASSPRGAEQYF.

This clone was detected only once. This chain uses TRBV28 with TRBJ1-4, with D maybe TRBD1 (6 bases). The V end was cut by 5 bases, the J end by 7 bases, with 17 bases between. CDR1 and CDR2 from the germline V gene are MDHEN and SYDVKM. The CDR3 is 15 residues long. The CDR3 sequence is CASSSPGVSLEKLFF. CDR3 coding DNA: TGTGCCAGCAGTAGCCCAGGGGTCTCGCTTGAAAAACTGTTTTTT.

The gene calls are TRBV18 and TRBJ2-4; 9 positions match TRBD1. This CDR3 comprises 15 residues. V was pared by 0 bases and J by 10 bases, with 7 bases of the junction left unmatched. From germline, CDR1 is KGHSH and CDR2 LQKENI. This CDR3 reads CASSPPDRGDPIQYF. CDR3 coding DNA: TGTGCCAGCTCACCACCCGACAGGGGGGACCCGATTCAGTACTTC.

The V and J genes are TRBV24-1 and TRBJ2-1; D is perhaps TRBD2 (5 bases). Germline values: CDR1 KGHDR, CDR2 SFDVKD. The CDR3 has 12 amino acids. The V and J ends lost 4 bases and 10 bases respectively, with 10 bases between them. The CDR3 loop reads CATSDGEGEQFF. The DNA for the CDR3 is TGTGCCACCAGTGACGGGGAAGGAGAGCAGTTCTTC.

This chain links TRBV19 with TRBJ2-5, with 9 positions matching TRBD1. CDR1 LNHDA and CDR2 SQIVND come from the germline V gene (reference sequence). V was clipped by 5 bases and J by 5 bases; unmatched bases: 9. The CDR3 has 15 residues. The CDR3: CASSAGQGKGETQYF. The CDR3 region has the DNA TGTGCCAGTAGTGCCGGACAGGGGAAAGGGGAGACCCAGTACTTC.

V and J are TRBV3-1 (or the pseudogene TRBV3-2) and TRBJ2-6; 8 bases are a match to TRBD1. CDR1 and CDR2 (germline): LGHDT, YNNKEL (reference sequence). The CDR3 runs to 18 residues. The ends lost 4 bases at V and 0 bases at J; junction bases unmatched: 8. CDR3 sequence: CASSPGQGITSGANVLTF. CDR3 bases: TGTGCCAGCAGCCCAGGACAGGGTATAACCTCTGGGGCCAACGTCCTGACTTTC.

This rearrangement joins TRBV4-2 to TRBJ1-2; D is undetermined. Trimming shortened V by 0 bases and J by 4 bases, and 12 bases separated the two germline ends. Germline CDR1 is LGHNA and CDR2 is YNFKEQ. The CDR3 loop spans 15 amino acids. CDR3 in amino acids: CASSQDWRAAYGYTF. In DNA, the CDR3 is TGTGCCAGCAGCCAAGATTGGAGGGCGGCCTATGGCTACACCTTC.

The chain is built from TRBV18 and TRBJ2-3; 10 positions agree with TRBD2. This CDR3 has 22 residues. The germline gives CDR1 KGHSH, CDR2 LQKENI. V was pared by 1 base and J by 3 bases, with 22 bases of the junction left unmatched. CDR3 DNA: TGTGCCAGCTCACCACAAGACCCGGGACTAGCGAACGAGGGGGCAACTACAGATACGCAGTATTTT. Encoded protein: CASSPQDPGLANEGATTDTQYF.

This clone showed up just a few times. V and J are TRBV5-1 and TRBJ1-1; D gene ambiguous. The ends were cut back, 4 bases at V and 1 base at J, with 8 bases in the middle. CDR1 is SGHRS, CDR2 YFSETQ, per germline. The CDR3 covers 13 residues. This CDR3 reads CASSRSGNTEAFF. In DNA form, the CDR3 reads TGCGCCAGCAGCCGGTCAGGGAACACTGAAGCTTTCTTT.

V usage is TRBV11-3 and J usage is TRBJ2-1; tentative D call: TRBD2 (7 bases). CDR1 and CDR2 (germline): SGHNT, YENEEA. The CDR3 is made up of 16 amino acids. V gave up 0 bases and J gave up 7 bases, with 16 bases separating them. DNA of the CDR3: TGTGCCAGCAGCTTAGACGGGGGGCGCCTCGGGAATGAGCAGTTCTTC. It encodes CASSLDGGRLGNEQFF.

The chain is built from TRBV7-8 and TRBJ2-3; tentatively, D is TRBD2 (6 bases). The CDR3 extends over 14 amino acids. The germline gives CDR1 SGHVS, CDR2 FQNEAQ. Trimming left V 4 bases short and J 4 bases short, with 12 bases between. CDR3 region: CASSYGRRADTQYF. CDR3 in DNA: TGTGCCAGCAGCTACGGAAGGAGGGCAGATACGCAGTATTTT.

The table lists this clone with a count of one. This chain links TRBV19 with TRBJ2-2; 13 nucleotides match TRBD2. This CDR3 has 17 residues. Germline V gene lookup returns CDR1 LNHDA and CDR2 SQIVND (reference sequence). V gave up 5 bases and J gave up 4 bases; unmatched junction bases: 7. CDR3 sequence: CASSLRLAGGPTGELFF. CDR3 nucleotides: TGTGCCAGTAGTTTGAGACTAGCGGGGGGACCCACCGGGGAGCTGTTTTTT.

The chain is built from TRBV2 and TRBJ2-3; a weak D match, TRBD2 (6 bases). Trimming stripped 9 bases from V and 2 bases from J, with 12 bases between. The CDR3 is 13 residues long. CDR1 and CDR2 (germline): SNHLY, FYNNEI. CDR3 loop: CARGGRSTDTQYF. The CDR3 bases are TGTGCCAGGGGGGGAAGGTCCACAGATACGCAGTATTTT.

V gene TRBV28 combines with J gene TRBJ1-4, with 9 nucleotides matching TRBD1. CDR1 and CDR2 (germline): MDHEN, SYDVKM. The CDR3 extends over 15 amino acids. V was clipped by 6 bases and J by 5 bases; unmatched bases: 7. The CDR3 is CASRRDRVVNEKLFF. CDR3 bases: TGTGCCAGCAGGCGGGACAGGGTAGTAAATGAAAAACTGTTTTTT.

To note about this clone: The conserved final phenylalanine or tryptophan is absent from the CDR3, which likely points to a read error. It is unclear where the CDR3 begins or ends on the DNA, so no DNA is shown, and the CDR3 is as TCRdb lists it. This chain links TRBV18 with TRBJ2-7; TRBD1, the D gene given by the table, was not confirmed from the DNA. The length of the CDR3 is 15 amino acids, counting both ends. Per germline, CDR1 KGHSH and CDR2 LQKENI. The CDR3 is CASSPTPGQEGVGSL.

The chain has TRBV3-1 (or the pseudogene TRBV3-2) and TRBJ2-2; 9 bases are a match to TRBD2. This CDR3 region has 15 residues. Unmatched junction bases numbered 3, after V lost 3 bases and J lost 4 bases. The germline gives CDR1 LGHDT, CDR2 YNNKEL (reference sequence). The CDR3, as DNA: TGTGCCAGCAGCCAGCTAGCGGGAACCACCGGGGAGCTGTTTTTT. Residues: CASSQLAGTTGELFF.

The chain joins TRBV18 to TRBJ2-3; 12 nucleotides line up with TRBD1. J gave up 2 bases and V 0 bases, and 3 bases lay outside the gene matches. CDR3 length: 17 residues. Germline-derived CDR1 and CDR2 are KGHSH and LQKENI. CDR3 sequence: CASSPPGTGGFTDTQYF. CDR3 in DNA: TGTGCCAGCTCACCACCGGGGACAGGGGGCTTCACAGATACGCAGTATTTT.

V usage is TRBV7-8 and J usage is TRBJ1-1; 9 positions match TRBD1. With 5 bases clipped from V and 3 bases from J, the junction kept 1 base outside the gene matches. The CDR3 contains 13 residues. CDR1 SGHVS and CDR2 FQNEAQ come from the germline V gene. The CDR3 is CASSRDRDTEAFF. The CDR3 DNA sequence: TGTGCCAGCAGCCGGGACAGGGACACTGAAGCTTTCTTT. The whole variable domain, filled in from reference TRBV7-8 and TRBJ1-1, reads GAGVSQSPRYKVAKRGQDVALRCDPISGHVSLFWYQQALGQGPEFLTYFQNEAQLDKSGLPSDRFFAERPEGSVSTLKIQRTQQEDSAVYLCASSRDRDTEAFFGQGTRLTVV.

About this clone itself: Different DNA sequences within this sample yield the same CDR3. This chain connects TRBV5-1 to TRBJ2-1, with a weak D call TRBD2 (6 bases). Germline loops: CDR1 SGHRS, CDR2 YFSETQ. The ends were cut back, 0 bases at V and 1 base at J, with 8 bases in the middle. The CDR3 totals 15 residues. In DNA, the CDR3 is TGCGCCAGCAGCTTGGTCGCGGGATCCTACAATGAGCAGTTCTTC. This sequence encodes CASSLVAGSYNEQFF.

This clone has a single count. The chain is built from TRBV6-6 and TRBJ2-7; TRBD1 matches at 10 bases. Germline loops: CDR1 MNHNY, CDR2 SVGAGI (reference sequence). J was trimmed by 0 bases and V by 7 bases; bases with no gene match: 3. CDR3 size: 14 residues. The chain's CDR3 is CASTRDRGSYEQYF. For the CDR3, the DNA is TGTGCCAGCACTAGGGACAGGGGCTCCTACGAGCAGTACTTC.

The chain recombines TRBV5-1 with TRBJ2-5, with D possibly being TRBD1 (5 bases). Looked up from germline, CDR1 is SGHRS and CDR2 is YFSETQ. The CDR3 covers 18 residues. V lost 1 base to trimming and J lost 4 bases, with 23 bases between them. Written as DNA, the CDR3 is TGCGCCAGCAGCTTGTTTATGGGTAGGGGTTATGATAGAGAGACCCAGTACTTC. Translating it yields CASSLFMGRGYDRETQYF.